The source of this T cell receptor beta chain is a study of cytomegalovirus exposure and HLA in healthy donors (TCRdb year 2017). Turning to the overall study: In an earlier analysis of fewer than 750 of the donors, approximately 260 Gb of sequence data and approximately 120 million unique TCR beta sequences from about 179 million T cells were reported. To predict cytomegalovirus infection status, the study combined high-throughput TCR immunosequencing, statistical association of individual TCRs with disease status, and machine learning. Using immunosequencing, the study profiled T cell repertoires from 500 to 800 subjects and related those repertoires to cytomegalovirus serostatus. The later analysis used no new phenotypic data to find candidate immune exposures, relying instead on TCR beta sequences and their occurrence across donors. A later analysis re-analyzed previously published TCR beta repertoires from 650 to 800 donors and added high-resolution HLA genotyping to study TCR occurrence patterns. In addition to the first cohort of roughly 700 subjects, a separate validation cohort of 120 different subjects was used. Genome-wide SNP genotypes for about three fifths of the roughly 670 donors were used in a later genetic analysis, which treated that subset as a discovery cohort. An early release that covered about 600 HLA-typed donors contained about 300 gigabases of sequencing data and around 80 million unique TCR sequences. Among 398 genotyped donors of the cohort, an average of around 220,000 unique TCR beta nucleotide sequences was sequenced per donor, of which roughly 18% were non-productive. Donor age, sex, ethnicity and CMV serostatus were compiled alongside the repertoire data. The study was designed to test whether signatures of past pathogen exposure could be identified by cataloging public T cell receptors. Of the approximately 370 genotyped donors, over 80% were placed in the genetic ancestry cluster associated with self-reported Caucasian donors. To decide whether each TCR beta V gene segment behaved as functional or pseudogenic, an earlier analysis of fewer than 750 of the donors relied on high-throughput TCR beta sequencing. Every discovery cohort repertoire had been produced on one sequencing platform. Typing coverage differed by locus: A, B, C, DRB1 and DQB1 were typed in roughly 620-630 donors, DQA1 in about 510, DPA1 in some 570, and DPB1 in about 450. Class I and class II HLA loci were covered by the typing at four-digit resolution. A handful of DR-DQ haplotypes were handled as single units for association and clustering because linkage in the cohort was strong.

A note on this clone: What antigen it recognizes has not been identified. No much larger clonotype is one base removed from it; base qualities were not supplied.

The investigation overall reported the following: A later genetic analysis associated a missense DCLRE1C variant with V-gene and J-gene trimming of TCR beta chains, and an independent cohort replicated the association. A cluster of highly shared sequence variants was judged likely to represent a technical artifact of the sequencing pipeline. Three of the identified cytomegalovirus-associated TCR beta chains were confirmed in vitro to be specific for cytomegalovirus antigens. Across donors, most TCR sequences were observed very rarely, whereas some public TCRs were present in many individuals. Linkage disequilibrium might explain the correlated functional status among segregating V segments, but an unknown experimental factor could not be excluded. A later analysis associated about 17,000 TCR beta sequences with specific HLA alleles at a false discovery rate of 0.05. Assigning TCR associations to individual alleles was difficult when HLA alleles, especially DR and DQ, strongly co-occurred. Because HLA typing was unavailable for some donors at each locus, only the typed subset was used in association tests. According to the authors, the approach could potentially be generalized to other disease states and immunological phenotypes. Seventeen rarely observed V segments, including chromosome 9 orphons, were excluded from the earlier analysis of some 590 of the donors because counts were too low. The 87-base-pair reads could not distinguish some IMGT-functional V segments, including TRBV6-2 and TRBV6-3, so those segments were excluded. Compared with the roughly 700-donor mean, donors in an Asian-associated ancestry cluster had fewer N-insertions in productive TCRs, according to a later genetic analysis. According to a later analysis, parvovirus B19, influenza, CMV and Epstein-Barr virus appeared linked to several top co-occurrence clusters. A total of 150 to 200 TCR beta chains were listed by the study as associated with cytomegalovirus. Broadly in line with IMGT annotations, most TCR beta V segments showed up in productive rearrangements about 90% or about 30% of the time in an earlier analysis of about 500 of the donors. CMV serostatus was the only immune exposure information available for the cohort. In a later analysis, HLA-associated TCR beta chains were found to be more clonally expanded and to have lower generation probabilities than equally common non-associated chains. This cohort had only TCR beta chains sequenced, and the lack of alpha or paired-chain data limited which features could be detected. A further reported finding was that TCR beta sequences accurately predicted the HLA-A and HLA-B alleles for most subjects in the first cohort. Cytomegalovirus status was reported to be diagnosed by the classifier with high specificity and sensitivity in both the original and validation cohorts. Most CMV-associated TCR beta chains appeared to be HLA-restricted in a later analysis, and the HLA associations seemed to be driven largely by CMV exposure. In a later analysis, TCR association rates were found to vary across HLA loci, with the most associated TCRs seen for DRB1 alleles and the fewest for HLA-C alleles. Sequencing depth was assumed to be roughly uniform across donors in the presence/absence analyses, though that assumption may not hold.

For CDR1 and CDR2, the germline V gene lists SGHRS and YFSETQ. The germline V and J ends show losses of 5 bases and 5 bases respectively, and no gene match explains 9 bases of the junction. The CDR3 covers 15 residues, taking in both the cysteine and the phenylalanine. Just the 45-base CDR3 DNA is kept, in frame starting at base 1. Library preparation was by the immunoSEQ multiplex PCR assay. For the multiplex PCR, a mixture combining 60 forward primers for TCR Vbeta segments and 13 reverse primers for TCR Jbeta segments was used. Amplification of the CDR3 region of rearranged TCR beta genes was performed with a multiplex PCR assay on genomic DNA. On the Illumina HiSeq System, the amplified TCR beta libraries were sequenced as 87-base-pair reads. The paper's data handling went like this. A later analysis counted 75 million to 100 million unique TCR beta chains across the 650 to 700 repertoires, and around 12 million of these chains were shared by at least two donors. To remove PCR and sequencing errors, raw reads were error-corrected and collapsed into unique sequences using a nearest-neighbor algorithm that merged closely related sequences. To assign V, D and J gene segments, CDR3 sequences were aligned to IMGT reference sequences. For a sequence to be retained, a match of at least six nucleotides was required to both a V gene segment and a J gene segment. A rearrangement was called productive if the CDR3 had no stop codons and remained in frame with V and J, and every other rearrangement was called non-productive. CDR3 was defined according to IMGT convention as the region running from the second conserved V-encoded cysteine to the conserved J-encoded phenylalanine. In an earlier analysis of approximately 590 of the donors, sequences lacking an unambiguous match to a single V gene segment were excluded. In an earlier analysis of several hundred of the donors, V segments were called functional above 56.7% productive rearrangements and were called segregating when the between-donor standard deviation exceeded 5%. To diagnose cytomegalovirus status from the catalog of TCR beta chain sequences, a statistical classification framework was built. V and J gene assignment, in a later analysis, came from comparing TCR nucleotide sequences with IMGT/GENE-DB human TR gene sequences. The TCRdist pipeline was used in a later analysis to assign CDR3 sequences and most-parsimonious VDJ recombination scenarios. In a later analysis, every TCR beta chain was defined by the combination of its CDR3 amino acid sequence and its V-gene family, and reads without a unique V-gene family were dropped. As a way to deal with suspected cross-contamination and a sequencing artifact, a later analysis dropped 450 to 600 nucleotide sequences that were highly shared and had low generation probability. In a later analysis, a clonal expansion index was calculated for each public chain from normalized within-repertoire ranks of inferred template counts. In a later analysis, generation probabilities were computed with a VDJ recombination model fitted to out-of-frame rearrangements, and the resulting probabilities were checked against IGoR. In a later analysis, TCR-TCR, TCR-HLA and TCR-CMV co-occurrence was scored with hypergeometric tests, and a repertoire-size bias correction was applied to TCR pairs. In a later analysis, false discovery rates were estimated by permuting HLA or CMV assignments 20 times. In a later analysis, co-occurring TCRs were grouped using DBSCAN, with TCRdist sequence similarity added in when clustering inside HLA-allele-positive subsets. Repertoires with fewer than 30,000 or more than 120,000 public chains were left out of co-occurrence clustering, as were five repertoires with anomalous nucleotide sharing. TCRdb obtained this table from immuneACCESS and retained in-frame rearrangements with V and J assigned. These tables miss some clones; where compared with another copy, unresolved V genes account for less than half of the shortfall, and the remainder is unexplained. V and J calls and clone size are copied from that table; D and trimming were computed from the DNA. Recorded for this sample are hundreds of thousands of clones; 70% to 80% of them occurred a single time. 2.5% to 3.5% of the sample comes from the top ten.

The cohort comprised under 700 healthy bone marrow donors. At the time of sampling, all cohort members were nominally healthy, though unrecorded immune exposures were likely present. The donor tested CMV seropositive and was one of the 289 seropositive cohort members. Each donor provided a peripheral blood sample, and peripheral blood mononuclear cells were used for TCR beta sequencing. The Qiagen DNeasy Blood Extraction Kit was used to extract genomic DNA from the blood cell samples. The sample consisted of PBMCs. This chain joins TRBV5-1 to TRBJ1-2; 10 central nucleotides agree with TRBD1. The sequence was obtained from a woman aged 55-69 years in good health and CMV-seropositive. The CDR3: CASRQGQGVSYGYTF. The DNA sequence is TGCGCCAGCAGACAAGGACAGGGGGTTTCGTATGGCTACACCTTC. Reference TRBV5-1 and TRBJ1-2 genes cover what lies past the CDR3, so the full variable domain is KAGVTQTPRYLIKTRGQQVTLSCSPISGHRSVSWYQQTPGQGLQFLFEYFSETQRNKGNFPGRFSGRQFSNSRSEMNVSTLELGDSALYLCASRQGQGVSYGYTFGSGTRLTVV.